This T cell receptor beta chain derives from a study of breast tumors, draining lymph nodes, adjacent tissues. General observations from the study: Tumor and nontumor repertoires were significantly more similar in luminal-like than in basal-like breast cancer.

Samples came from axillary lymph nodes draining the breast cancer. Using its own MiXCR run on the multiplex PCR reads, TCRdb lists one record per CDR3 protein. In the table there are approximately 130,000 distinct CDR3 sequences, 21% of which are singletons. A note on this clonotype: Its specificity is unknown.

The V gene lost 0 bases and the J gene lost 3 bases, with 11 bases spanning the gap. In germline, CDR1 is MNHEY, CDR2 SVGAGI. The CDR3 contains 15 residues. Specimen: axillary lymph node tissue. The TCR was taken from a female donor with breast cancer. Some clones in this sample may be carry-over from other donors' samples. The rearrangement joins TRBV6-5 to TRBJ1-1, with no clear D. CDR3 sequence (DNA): TGTGCCAGCAGTTACTCGGGAAACGGATACACTGAAGCTTTCTTT. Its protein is CASSYSGNGYTEAFF.